This T cell receptor (beta chain) was captured by sequencing in a study of cytomegalovirus exposure and HLA in healthy donors. This clone was seen just once. Antigen specificity is unknown. The CDR3 runs 15 residues. The germline gives CDR1 SGHRS, CDR2 YFSETQ. Losses at the gene ends were 4 bases for V and 1 base for J; bases not matched to a gene: 4. A multiplex PCR was run with 60 Vbeta primers and 13 Jbeta primers. Here immunoSEQ multiplex PCR was the method, and the copy in TCRdb shows in-frame clones only, minus some. In the table there are hundreds of thousands of clones, over 60% of which are singletons. Findings of the study overall: In a later analysis, parvovirus B19, influenza, CMV and Epstein-Barr virus appeared linked to several top co-occurrence clusters. In a later analysis, TCR beta V- and J-gene trimming was associated with a missense DCLRE1C variant. Among the sequence variants, a highly shared cluster was likely an artifact of sequencing.

J is TRBJ2-3 and V is TRBV5-1, with TRBD2 identical over 9 bases. The TCR sequence derives from a male donor in good health and CMV-seronegative. The source material was PBMCs. Written as DNA, the CDR3 is TGCGCCAGCAGCCTACGGACTAGCGGCACAGATACGCAGTATTTT. Translation gives CASSLRTSGTDTQYF.